A single sample is the source of the 22 T cell receptor beta chains below, sequenced in a study of blood T cell repertoires in COVID-19. The repertoire was sequenced with immunoSEQ multiplex PCR; TCRdb's copy has only in-frame clones and lacks some. The sample consists of 60,000 to 75,000 clones, about nine tenths of them appearing once. Specimen: peripheral blood. The receptors were sampled from a man aged 50-60 years with active COVID-19.

The chain links TRBV29-1 to TRBJ2-5, with D uncertain. Trimming cost V 4 bases and J 2 bases, with 5 bases left between them. Per germline, CDR1 SQVTM and CDR2 ANQGSEA. The CDR3 is 11 residues long. As DNA, the CDR3 is TGCAGCGTTGTCCCACAAGAGACCCAGTACTTC. Its translation: CSVVPQETQYF.

This rearrangement joins TRBV19 to TRBJ1-6; 7 bases fit TRBD1. CDR3 length equals 15 residues. J lost 5 bases, V lost 6 bases, and 7 bases had no gene match. Germline V gene lookup returns CDR1 LNHDA and CDR2 SQIVND (reference sequence). The CDR3 is CASRDRKLNNSPLHF. CDR3 nucleotide sequence: TGTGCCAGTAGGGACAGGAAGCTCAATAATTCACCCCTCCACTTT.

The V gene is TRBV7-2, the J gene TRBJ2-5, with 11 positions matching TRBD2. CDR3 size: 16 residues. Looked up from germline, CDR1 is SGHTA and CDR2 is FQGNSA. The ends lost 5 bases at V and 4 bases at J; junction bases unmatched: 9. DNA for the CDR3: TGTGCCAGCAGCCCTAGCATGCTAGCGGGAGGAGAGACCCAGTACTTC. Its protein is CASSPSMLAGGETQYF.

This sequence joins TRBV7-6 and TRBJ2-1; 9 bases align to TRBD2. This CDR3 comprises 16 residues. CDR1 is SGHVS, CDR2 FNYEAQ, per germline. The junction had 16 bases not matched to a gene; V was cut back by 7 bases and J by 9 bases. The CDR3 nucleotides are TGTGCCAGCACCAGGCAGCCAGCGGGAGGTGAACGTGAGCAGTTCTTC. It yields the protein CASTRQPAGGEREQFF.

Only one count was recorded for this clone. The chain uses TRBV6-1 and TRBJ1-2; D not certain. V was pared by 1 base and J by 4 bases, with 10 bases between. The CDR3 totals 14 residues. Germline lookup yields CDR1 MNHNS and CDR2 SASEGT. Here the CDR3 reads CASSEGAGSYGYTF. The CDR3 DNA sequence: TGTGCCAGCAGTGAAGGCGCAGGCTCCTATGGCTACACCTTC.

This clone was counted only a few times. The chain links TRBV11-2 to TRBJ2-7; 10 bases map to TRBD1. Germline V CDR1 and CDR2: SGHAT, FQNNGV. The ends lost 5 bases at V and 2 bases at J; junction bases unmatched: 6. The length of the CDR3 is 15 residues. The CDR3 is CASSPGQGGTYEQYF. The CDR3 DNA is TGTGCCAGCAGCCCCGGACAGGGGGGGACCTACGAGCAGTACTTC.

Note on this clone: The identical CDR3 is also encoded by other nucleotide sequences in the sample. The CDR3 loop is CASSTGGRTDTQYF. CDR3 in DNA: TGTGCCAGCAGTACTGGCGGGCGGACAGATACGCAGTATTTT. The chain recombines TRBV9 with TRBJ2-3, with a possible D match to TRBD2 (5 bases). The CDR3 totals 14 residues. Looked up from germline, CDR1 is SGDLS and CDR2 is YYNGEE. With 5 bases removed from V and 3 bases from J, the gap between germline ends came to 13 bases. The entire variable domain, with the rest obtained from reference TRBV9 and TRBJ2-3, is as follows: DSGVTQTPKHLITATGQRVTLRCSPRSGDLSVYWYQQSLDQGLQFLIQYYNGEERAKGNILERFSAQQFPDLHSELNLSSLELGDSALYFCASSTGGRTDTQYFGPGTRLTVL.

The rearrangement links TRBV6-1 to TRBJ1-5; 10 bases match TRBD1. The germline gives CDR1 MNHNS, CDR2 SASEGT. The CDR3 runs to 17 residues. The junction had 11 bases not matched to a gene; V was cut back by 4 bases and J by 5 bases. CDR3 residues: CASSVLHTGTGDQPQHF. CDR3 bases: TGTGCCAGCAGTGTTTTGCATACCGGGACAGGGGATCAGCCCCAGCATTTT.

The CDR3 DNA reads as TGCACCAGCAGCTGCGTGGGCGGGAGCTACGAGCAGTACTTC. Its protein is CTSSCVGGSYEQYF. The V and J genes are TRBV1 and TRBJ2-7; TRBD2, the D gene given by the table, was not confirmed from the DNA. TRBV1 is recorded as a pseudogene. CDR3 length: 14 residues.

This chain uses TRBV11-2 with TRBJ1-2; 10 nucleotides match TRBD1. The germline gives CDR1 SGHAT, CDR2 FQNNGV. The CDR3 length is 16 residues. Trimming at V came to 5 bases and at J to 4 bases, leaving 10 bases not matched to a gene. This chain's CDR3 is CASSPRDRGLTYGYTF. As DNA, the CDR3 is TGTGCCAGCAGCCCGAGGGACAGGGGCCTCACCTATGGCTACACCTTC.

This clone has just one count. A junction end diverges from the germline sequence, so it may reflect a read error. The chain combines TRBV7-7 with TRBJ2-5; D uncertain. Germline lookup yields CDR1 SSHAT and CDR2 FNYEAQ (reference sequence). There are 14 residues in the CDR3. The CDR3 sequence: CASSLLKRGETQYF. The CDR3 region has the DNA TGTGCTAGCAGCTTATTAAAGCGTGGAGAGACCCAGTACTTC.

The chain couples TRBV28 to TRBJ2-7, with TRBD1 matching over 12 bases. The ends lost 3 bases at V and 5 bases at J; junction bases unmatched: 11. Germline CDR1 MDHEN, CDR2 SYDVKM. This CDR3 spans 17 amino acids. Here the CDR3 DNA reads TGTGCCAGCAGTTTGGCGGGACAGGGGGCAAGATACCACGAGCAGTACTTC. Translating gives CASSLAGQGARYHEQYF.

The gene calls are TRBV5-1 and TRBJ2-7; 9 nucleotides match TRBD2. Germline CDR1 SGHRS, CDR2 YFSETQ. Unmatched junction bases numbered 5, after V lost 1 base and J lost 3 bases. The CDR3 extends over 15 amino acids. CDR3: CASSLRGSGSYEQYF. The CDR3 bases are TGCGCCAGCAGCTTGCGGGGTAGCGGGAGCTACGAGCAGTACTTC.

This clone was detected only a few times. The V gene is TRBV20-1, the J gene TRBJ2-3; D is unclear. Germline V gives CDR1 DFQATT, CDR2 SNEGSKA (reference sequence). This CDR3 has 11 residues. The germline V and J ends were trimmed by 3 bases and 5 bases, with 6 bases remaining between them. The CDR3 DNA sequence: TGCAGTGCTAGGCGTGGAGATACGCAGTATTTT. This codes for CSARRGDTQYF.

V and J are TRBV19 and TRBJ1-1, with D perhaps TRBD1 (6 bases). The germline V and J ends were trimmed by 5 bases and 4 bases, with 14 bases remaining between them. The CDR3 is 14 residues long. Per the germline V gene, CDR1 is LNHDA and CDR2 is SQIVND (reference sequence). The CDR3 coding sequence is TGTGCCAGTAGTGTACGACAGGCCGGCACTGAAGCTTTCTTT. It yields the protein CASSVRQAGTEAFF.

This chain connects TRBV28 to TRBJ2-7; D unclear. V was shortened by 6 bases and J by 0 bases, with 3 bases between the two germline ends. Germline lookup yields CDR1 MDHEN and CDR2 SYDVKM. This CDR3 spans 11 amino acids. In DNA, the CDR3 is TGTGCCAGCAGGTACTCCTACGAGCAGTACTTC. Protein: CASRYSYEQYF.

This chain joins TRBV7-6 and TRBJ2-3; TRBD2 agrees at 8 bases. This CDR3 has 16 residues. Unmatched junction bases numbered 4, after V lost 1 base and J lost 1 base. The V gene's germline CDR1 is SGHVS and CDR2 FNYEAQ. In DNA form, the CDR3 reads TGTGCCAGCAGCTTAGAAGCGGGAGTTGGCACAGATACGCAGTATTTT. Residues: CASSLEAGVGTDTQYF.

This clone appeared a single time. The rearrangement joins TRBV7-8 to TRBJ2-2; possibly TRBD2 for D (5 bases). The germline V gene encodes CDR1 SGHVS and CDR2 FQNEAQ. V was cut by 7 bases and J by 6 bases, with 21 bases left in between. This CDR3 is 16 amino acids long. In DNA form, the CDR3 reads TGTGCCAGCACCCTTAGGGTCCTTACTAGGCCCGGGGAGCTGTTTTTT. Translating it yields CASTLRVLTRPGELFF.

This rearrangement joins TRBV27 to TRBJ2-7, with 11 positions matching TRBD2. This CDR3 has 15 amino acids. CDR1 is MNHEY, CDR2 SMNVEV, per germline (reference sequence). V was clipped by 0 bases and J by 4 bases; unmatched bases: 2. CDR3 in amino acids: CASSLSSSGRYEQYF. CDR3 bases: TGTGCCAGCAGTTTATCGTCTAGCGGGAGGTACGAGCAGTACTTC.

The rearrangement joins TRBV7-9 to TRBJ2-7, with a weak D call TRBD2 (5 bases). This CDR3 region has 13 residues. Germline V gene data show CDR1 as SEHNR and CDR2 as FQNEAQ (reference sequence). V shed 5 bases and J shed 2 bases, with 10 bases lying between them. The CDR3 loop is CASSAPLAYEQYF. CDR3 bases: TGTGCCAGCAGCGCCCCACTAGCCTACGAGCAGTACTTC.

The rearrangement uses TRBV7-6 and TRBJ2-5; 8 bases are shared with TRBD2. This CDR3 region has 17 residues. Germline V gene sequence: CDR1 SGHVS, CDR2 FNYEAQ. Trimming took 5 bases from V and 5 from J; bases not matched to a gene: 16. The CDR3 nucleotides are TGTGCCAGCAGCCCCAGAGGACTAGCCCGAGGGGGGGAGACCCAGTACTTC. Translating gives CASSPRGLARGGETQYF. Combining the CDR3 with reference TRBV7-6 and TRBJ2-5 gives the whole variable domain GAGVSQSPRYKVTKRGQDVALRCDPISGHVSLYWYRQALGQGPEFLTYFNYEAQQDKSGLPNDRFSAERPEGSISTLTIQRTEQRDSAMYRCASSPRGLARGGETQYFGPGTRLLVL.

The V call is TRBV4-2, the J call TRBJ2-1; possible D gene TRBD2, 6 bases. V was pared by 4 bases and J by 6 bases, with 13 bases between. Per germline, CDR1 LGHNA and CDR2 YNFKEQ. This CDR3 contains 14 residues. CDR3 sequence (DNA): TGTGCCAGCAGCCCGGGACTCCCCAGCAATGAGCAGTTCTTC. Its protein product is CASSPGLPSNEQFF.